The clone carrying this T cell receptor beta chain was seen at least ten times. Its target is unknown. This record belongs to a study of Graves' ophthalmopathy and Graves' hyperthyroidism. Patients were left out if they had other autoimmune diseases, uncontrolled infections, pregnancy or lactation. Diagnosis relied on clinical symptoms, serum thyroxine, TRAb, thyroid ultrasound and orbital computed tomography. General observations from the study: Blood samples also showed most expanded thyroid clonotypes exceeding 0.001 frequency. The model achieved around 67% sensitivity and approximately 74% specificity for ophthalmopathy progression.

V lost 7 bases and J 9 bases, leaving 13 bases between the germline ends. Germline V gene sequence: CDR1 SNHLY, CDR2 FYNNEI. This CDR3 has 13 residues. The sequenced template was RNA, covering the TCR beta CDR3 region. After a first-round RT-PCR with HTBI primers, a second-round multiplex PCR was run. TCRdb passed the multiplex PCR reads through MiXCR, listing each CDR3 protein once. The sample includes 620,000 or so distinct CDR3 sequences, about 20% of them seen just once. The clonotype comes from a woman aged 18 to 35 with stable Graves' hyperthyroidism. Some clones in this sample may be carry-over from other donors' samples. The sample comprised peripheral blood. V usage is TRBV2 and J usage is TRBJ1-6, with TRBD1 as a possible D gene (6 bases). Here the CDR3 reads CASTGRGSSPLHF. As DNA, the CDR3 is TGTGCCAGCACGGGCAGGGGAAGTTCACCCCTCCACTTT.